Following are 21 T cell receptor beta chains from one sample sequenced in a study of T cells after yellow fever vaccination. Each CDR3 protein is one row after TCRdb ran MiXCR on the 5' RACE reads. The data contain under 600,000 distinct CDR3 sequences, roughly 13% of them singletons. The specimen comprised PBMCs, sampled on the day of the yellow fever booster vaccination. All receptors come from a man aged 25 to 45 who received the YFV17D yellow fever vaccine.

The rearrangement uses TRBV6-2 or TRBV6-3 and TRBJ2-1, with D perhaps TRBD2 (5 bases). CDR1 and CDR2 (germline): MNHEY, SVGEGT. The CDR3 is 15 residues long. The V gene lost 5 bases and the J gene lost 6 bases, with 17 bases spanning the gap. The CDR3 is CASSHGIPVGNEQFF. In DNA, the CDR3 is TGTGCCAGCAGTCACGGGATTCCTGTTGGCAATGAGCAGTTCTTC.

The rearrangement joins TRBV30 to TRBJ2-5; D is unclear. The CDR3 runs 12 residues. The V and J ends lost 2 bases and 5 bases respectively, with 9 bases between them. The germline V gene encodes CDR1 GTSNPN and CDR2 SVGIG (reference sequence). The CDR3 coding sequence is TGTGCCTGGAGTTTGGCTAGGGAGACCCAGTACTTC. As protein: CAWSLARETQYF.

The chain has TRBV20-1 and TRBJ2-1, with 10 bases identical to TRBD2. Germline V CDR1 and CDR2: DFQATT, SNEGSKA (reference sequence). CDR3 length: 14 amino acids. With 5 bases clipped from V and 6 bases from J, the junction kept 7 bases outside the gene matches. This CDR3 is CSAAIAGGINEQFF. The CDR3, as DNA: TGCAGTGCTGCAATAGCGGGAGGTATCAATGAGCAGTTCTTC.

The chain employs TRBV7-2 and TRBJ2-1; TRBD1 or TRBD2 may be the D gene (5 bases each). The V end was cut by 1 base, the J end by 9 bases, with 13 bases between. This CDR3 has 14 amino acids. The V gene's germline CDR1 is SGHTA and CDR2 FQGNSA. This CDR3 reads CASSLDSGRGEQFF. The CDR3, as DNA: TGTGCCAGCAGCTTAGATTCAGGGAGAGGTGAGCAGTTCTTC.

The genes are TRBV5-1 and TRBJ2-5, with 8 bases identical to TRBD2. Losses at the gene ends were 0 bases for V and 1 base for J; bases not matched to a gene: 8. There are 17 residues in the CDR3. The germline CDR1 and CDR2 sequences are SGHRS and YFSETQ. In DNA, the CDR3 is TGCGCCAGCAGCTTGGCGGCTAGCGGGCCCGGCCAAGAGACCCAGTACTTC. Translating it yields CASSLAASGPGQETQYF.

Regarding this clonotype: The junction does not match germline at one end; this may be a read error. The V and J genes are TRBV12-3 or TRBV12-4 and TRBJ2-7, with D maybe TRBD1 (6 bases). CDR3 length: 13 residues. The CDR3 protein is CASSAQGLYERYF. The CDR3 DNA sequence: TGTGCCAGCAGTGCCCAGGGGCTGTACGAGCGGTACTTC.

This chain connects TRBV20-1 to TRBJ2-3, with TRBD2 identical over 8 bases. CDR1 and CDR2 (germline): DFQATT, SNEGSKA (reference sequence). The CDR3 has 13 amino acids. Unmatched junction bases numbered 6, after V lost 6 bases and J lost 4 bases. CDR3 nucleotides: TGCAGTGCAATAGCGGGACACGCAGATACGCAGTATTTT. Its translation is CSAIAGHADTQYF.

This clonotype was seen a handful of times. The rearrangement links TRBV7-2 to TRBJ2-1; D unresolved. V lost 5 bases and J lost 6, with 11 bases in between. The CDR3 has 13 amino acids. The germline gives CDR1 SGHTA, CDR2 FQGNSA. For the CDR3, the DNA is TGTGCCAGCAGCCGACCCCCCACCAATGAGCAGTTCTTC. This codes for CASSRPPTNEQFF.

J is TRBJ1-4 and V is TRBV14; D gene uncertain. V lost 0 bases, J lost 8 bases, and 13 bases lay in between. Germline CDR1 reads SGHDN; CDR2 reads FVKESK. The CDR3 is 15 residues long. The DNA of the CDR3 is TGTGCCAGCAGCCAAGATAGTCTAATCGAGGAAAAACTGTTTTTT. Its protein is CASSQDSLIEEKLFF.

The table lists this clonotype with a few counts. The chain employs TRBV4-3 and TRBJ2-3, with D perhaps TRBD1 or TRBD2 (6 bases each). This CDR3 has 17 residues. The V end lost 0 bases, the J end lost 4 bases, and 17 bases lay between the germline ends. From germline, CDR1 is LGHNA and CDR2 YSLEER. This chain's CDR3 is CASSQDQTLGGADTQYF. The CDR3 bases are TGCGCCAGCAGCCAAGATCAGACCCTCGGGGGCGCAGATACGCAGTATTTT.

The V call is TRBV20-1, the J call TRBJ2-7; D perhaps matches TRBD1 (5 bases). CDR1 and CDR2 (germline): DFQATT, SNEGSKA (reference sequence). V lost 4 bases, J lost 3 bases, and 16 bases lay in between. There are 14 residues in the CDR3. CDR3 nucleotides: TGCAGTGCTACAGGGATTCCCAGTCTCTACGAGCAGTACTTC. It encodes CSATGIPSLYEQYF.

This clonotype was counted between two and nine times. The chain recombines TRBV29-1 with TRBJ2-3; TRBD1 matches at 9 bases. Trimming cost V 2 bases and J 7 bases; bases outside gene matches: 7. This CDR3 spans 14 amino acids. Germline V gene lookup returns CDR1 SQVTM and CDR2 ANQGSEA. CDR3 in amino acids: CSVEWDREAYTQYF. The CDR3 nucleotides read TGCAGCGTTGAATGGGACAGGGAGGCTTATACGCAGTATTTT.

The rearrangement links TRBV5-8 to TRBJ1-4; perhaps TRBD1 as D (6 bases). Germline assignment: CDR1 SGHTS and CDR2 YDEGEE. The V end was cut by 0 bases, the J end by 7 bases, with 13 bases between. The CDR3 length is 15 residues. The CDR3 region is CASSLEGRGGEKLFF. The CDR3 DNA follows: TGTGCCAGCAGCTTGGAGGGCAGGGGAGGTGAAAAACTGTTTTTT.

This clonotype was picked up a small number of times. The V and J genes are TRBV7-2 and TRBJ2-3, with D maybe TRBD1 (6 bases). Germline V lookup: CDR1 SGHTA, CDR2 FQGNSA. The CDR3 is 16 amino acids. V gave up 2 bases and J gave up 1 base, with 13 bases separating them. The CDR3 sequence is CASSLSRNRGTDTQYF. In nucleotides, the CDR3 is TGTGCCAGCAGCTTAAGTCGAAACAGGGGCACAGATACGCAGTATTTT.

This clonotype was seen a handful of times. The chain couples TRBV7-9 to TRBJ2-7; TRBD1 matches 7 bases. Germline lookup yields CDR1 SEHNR and CDR2 FQNEAQ (reference sequence). The V and J ends lost 3 bases and 4 bases, in that order; junction bases with no gene match: 3. The CDR3 is 13 amino acids. Written as DNA, the CDR3 is TGTGCCAGCAGCTTGACAGGGTTTTACGAGCAGTACTTC. Translated, it gives CASSLTGFYEQYF.

CDR3 nucleotides: TGCAGTGCTCCCGGACAGCTTAGCGGCGTCGGGACCGGGGAGCTGTTTTTT. It yields the protein CSAPGQLSGVGTGELFF. V is TRBV20-1 and J is TRBJ2-2; D is tentatively TRBD1 or TRBD2 (6 bases each). This CDR3 spans 17 amino acids. V lost 5 bases and J lost 5, with 24 bases in between. CDR1 is DFQATT and CDR2 is SNEGSKA in the germline V gene (reference sequence).

The chain employs TRBV12-3 or TRBV12-4 and TRBJ2-1; no reliable D call. V shed 3 bases and J shed 6 bases, with 9 bases lying between them. This CDR3 comprises 13 residues. This CDR3 reads CASSFFLSNEQFF. CDR3 bases: TGTGCCAGCAGTTTTTTCCTGTCCAATGAGCAGTTCTTC.

This clonotype came up a few times. The chain employs TRBV6-2 or TRBV6-3 and TRBJ2-2; no clear D. The CDR3 runs to 17 residues. CDR1 and CDR2 (germline): MNHEY, SVGEGT. The V and J ends lost 7 bases and 7 bases respectively, with 25 bases between them. CDR3: CASTLLAPLSSVGELFF. The CDR3 DNA reads TGTGCCAGCACCCTCCTCGCCCCATTAAGTTCGGTCGGGGAGCTGTTTTTT.

The chain uses TRBV6-2 or TRBV6-3 and TRBJ2-1; either TRBD1 or TRBD2 may supply D (5 bases each). The CDR3 runs to 16 residues. Trimming removed 1 base from V and 7 bases from J, with 17 bases in between. In germline, CDR1 is MNHEY, CDR2 SVGEGT. CDR3 nucleotide sequence: TGTGCCAGCAGTTACTTGGGGGTTCCAGGGAGAAATGAGCAGTTCTTC. This sequence encodes CASSYLGVPGRNEQFF.

The rearrangement links TRBV9 to TRBJ1-2, with D maybe TRBD1 (5 bases). The CDR3 covers 13 residues. CDR1 is SGDLS and CDR2 is YYNGEE in the germline V gene. Trimming left V 3 bases short and J 6 bases short, with 12 bases between. CDR3 nucleotide sequence: TGTGCCAGCAGCGCTGACAGCGGTAATGGCTACACCTTC. Protein product: CASSADSGNGYTF.

V gene TRBV6-1 combines with J gene TRBJ1-1; no clear D. Trimming pared 6 bases from V and 0 bases from J, leaving 17 bases between. Germline CDR1 reads MNHNS; CDR2 reads SASEGT. The CDR3 is 16 residues long. This CDR3 reads CASRGSEGSMNTEAFF. In DNA, the CDR3 is TGTGCCAGCAGGGGTTCCGAGGGCAGCATGAACACTGAAGCTTTCTTT.